A single sample gave rise to the 6 T cell receptor beta chains below, sequenced in a study of CD8 T cells in Susac syndrome. A quantity of about 0.5 to 1 ug RNA underwent reverse transcription using random hexamers. TCRdb called the immunoSEQ multiplex PCR reads again in MiXCR, with one record for every CDR3 protein. This sample has roughly 250,000 distinct CDR3 sequences, with 90% to 96% found just once. The sample was CD4+ T cells from PBMCs. These receptors all come from a human donor with Susac syndrome.

V is TRBV10-3 and J is TRBJ2-5, with no clear D. Germline CDR1 reads ENHRY; CDR2 reads SYGVKD. Trimming took 0 bases from V and 2 from J, leaving 13 bases between them. This CDR3 spans 16 amino acids. The DNA for the CDR3 is TGTGCCATCAGTGAGTCCATGAACTCGGAACAAGAGACCCAGTACTTC. Protein: CAISESMNSEQETQYF.

The V and J genes are TRBV10-3 and TRBJ2-7; TRBD2 agrees at 12 bases. CDR1 and CDR2 from the germline V gene are ENHRY and SYGVKD. Losses at the gene ends were 7 bases for V and 5 bases for J; bases not matched to a gene: 9. CDR3 size: 15 residues. CDR3 sequence (DNA): TGTGCCATCACCGTCGGACTAGCGGGGACCGACGAGCAGTACTTC. Its protein is CAITVGLAGTDEQYF.

The rearrangement joins TRBV20-1 to TRBJ2-7; D might be TRBD1 or TRBD2, each matching 5 bases. The V gene lost 3 bases and the J gene lost 0 bases, with 12 bases spanning the gap. The V gene's germline CDR1 is DFQATT and CDR2 SNEGSKA (reference sequence). CDR3 length: 14 amino acids. Written as DNA, the CDR3 is TGCAGTGCTAGCCGGGGCGGCCCCTCCTACGAGCAGTACTTC. Its translation: CSASRGGPSYEQYF.

This sequence joins TRBV6-5 and TRBJ2-3, with TRBD1 matching 11 bases. Germline V CDR1 and CDR2: MNHEY, SVGAGI. Germline trimming cut 2 bases from V and 2 bases from J; bases unmatched to any gene: 12. The CDR3 runs 19 residues. The CDR3 coding sequence is TGTGCCAGCAGTTACCGAAGGACAGGGGGCGTTGGTGCCACAGATACGCAGTATTTT. This encodes CASSYRRTGGVGATDTQYF.

The chain uses TRBV27 and TRBJ2-6; possible D gene TRBD1, 6 bases. The ends were cut back, 2 bases at V and 2 bases at J, with 16 bases in the middle. Germline V CDR1 and CDR2: MNHEY, SMNVEV (reference sequence). The CDR3 extends over 18 amino acids. The CDR3 loop is CASSLTGPPSPGANVLTF. The CDR3, as DNA: TGTGCCAGCAGTTTAACAGGGCCCCCCTCGCCTGGGGCCAACGTCCTGACTTTC.

The rearrangement joins TRBV30 to TRBJ2-7; tentative D call: TRBD1 (5 bases). V was pared by 1 base and J by 3 bases, with 10 bases between. CDR3 length: 13 amino acids. Per germline, CDR1 GTSNPN and CDR2 SVGIG (reference sequence). The CDR3 reads CAWSGTGNYEQYF. The CDR3 DNA reads as TGTGCCTGGAGTGGCACAGGAAACTACGAGCAGTACTTC.